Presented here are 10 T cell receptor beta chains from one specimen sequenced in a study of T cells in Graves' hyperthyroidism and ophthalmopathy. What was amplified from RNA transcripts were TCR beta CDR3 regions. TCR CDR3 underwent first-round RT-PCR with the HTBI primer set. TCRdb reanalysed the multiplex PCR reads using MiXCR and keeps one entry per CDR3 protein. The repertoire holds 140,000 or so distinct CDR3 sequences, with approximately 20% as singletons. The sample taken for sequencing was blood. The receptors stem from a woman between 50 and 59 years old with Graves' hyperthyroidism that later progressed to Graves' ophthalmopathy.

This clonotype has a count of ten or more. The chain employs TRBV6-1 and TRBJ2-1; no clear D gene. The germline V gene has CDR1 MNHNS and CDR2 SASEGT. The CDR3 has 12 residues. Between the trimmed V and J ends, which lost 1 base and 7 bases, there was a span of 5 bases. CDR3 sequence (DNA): TGTGCCAGCAGTGAAGGGGGAAATGAGCAGTTCTTC. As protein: CASSEGGNEQFF.

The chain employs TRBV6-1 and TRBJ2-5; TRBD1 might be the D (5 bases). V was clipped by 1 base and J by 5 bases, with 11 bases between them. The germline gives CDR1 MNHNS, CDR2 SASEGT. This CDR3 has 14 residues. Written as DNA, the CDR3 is TGTGCCAGCAGTGAAGGGGGCGCGATGGAGACCCAGTACTTC. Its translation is CASSEGGAMETQYF.

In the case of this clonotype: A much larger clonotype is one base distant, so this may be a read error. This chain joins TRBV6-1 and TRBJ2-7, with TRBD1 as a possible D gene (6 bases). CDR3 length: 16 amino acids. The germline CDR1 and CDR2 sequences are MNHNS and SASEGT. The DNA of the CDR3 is TGTGCCGGCAGTCCCTCCGGGACAATCCTCTCCTACGAGCAGTACTTC. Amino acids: CAGSPSGTILSYEQYF.

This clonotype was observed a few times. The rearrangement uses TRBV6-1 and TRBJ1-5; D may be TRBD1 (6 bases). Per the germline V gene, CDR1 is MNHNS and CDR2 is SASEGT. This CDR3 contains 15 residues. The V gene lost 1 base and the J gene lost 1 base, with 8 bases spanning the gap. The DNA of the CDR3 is TGTGCCAGCAGTGAAGACAGGGCCAGCAATCAGCCCCAGCATTTT. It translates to CASSEDRASNQPQHF.

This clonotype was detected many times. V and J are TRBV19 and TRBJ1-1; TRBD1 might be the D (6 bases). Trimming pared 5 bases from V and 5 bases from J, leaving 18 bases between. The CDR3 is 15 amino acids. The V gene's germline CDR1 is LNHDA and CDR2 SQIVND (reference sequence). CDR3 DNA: TGTGCCAGTAGTCTCTTGACAAGAGGGGGGACTGAAGCTTTCTTT. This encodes CASSLLTRGGTEAFF.

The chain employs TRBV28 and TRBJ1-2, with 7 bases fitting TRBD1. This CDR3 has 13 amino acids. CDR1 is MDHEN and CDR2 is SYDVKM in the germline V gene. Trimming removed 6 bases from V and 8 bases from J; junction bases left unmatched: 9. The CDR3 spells CASSQGGTGGYTF. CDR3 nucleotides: TGTGCCAGCAGCCAAGGGGGCACCGGGGGCTACACCTTC.

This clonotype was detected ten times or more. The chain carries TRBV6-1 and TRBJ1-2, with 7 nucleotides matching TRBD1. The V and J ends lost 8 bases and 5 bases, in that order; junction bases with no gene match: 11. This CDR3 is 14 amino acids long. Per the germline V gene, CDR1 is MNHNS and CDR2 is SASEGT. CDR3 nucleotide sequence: TGTGCCAGCGGGGGAACCGGGACAGATTATGGCTACACCTTC. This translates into CASGGTGTDYGYTF.

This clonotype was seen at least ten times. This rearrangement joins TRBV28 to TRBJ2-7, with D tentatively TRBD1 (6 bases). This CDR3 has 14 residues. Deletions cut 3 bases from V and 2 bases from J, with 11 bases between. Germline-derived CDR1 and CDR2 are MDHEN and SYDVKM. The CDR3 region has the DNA TGTGCCAGCAGTTTCCCCCAGGGGACCTACGAGCAGTACTTC. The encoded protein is CASSFPQGTYEQYF.

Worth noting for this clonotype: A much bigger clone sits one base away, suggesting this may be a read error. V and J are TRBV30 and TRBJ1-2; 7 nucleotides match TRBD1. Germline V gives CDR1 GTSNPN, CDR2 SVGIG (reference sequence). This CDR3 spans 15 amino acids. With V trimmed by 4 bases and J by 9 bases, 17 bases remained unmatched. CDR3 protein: CAWNGDPTGRISYTF. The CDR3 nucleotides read TGTGCCTGGAATGGTGATCCGACAGGGAGGATAAGCTACACCTTC.

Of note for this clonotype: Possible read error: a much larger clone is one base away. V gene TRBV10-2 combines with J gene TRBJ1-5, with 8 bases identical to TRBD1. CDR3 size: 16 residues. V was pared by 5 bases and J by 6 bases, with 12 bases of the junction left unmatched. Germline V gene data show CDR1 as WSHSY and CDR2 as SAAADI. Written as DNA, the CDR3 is TGCGCCAGCAGTCGGGGTGCCCAGGGGGCGGGTCAGCCCCAGCATTTT. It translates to CASSRGAQGAGQPQHF.